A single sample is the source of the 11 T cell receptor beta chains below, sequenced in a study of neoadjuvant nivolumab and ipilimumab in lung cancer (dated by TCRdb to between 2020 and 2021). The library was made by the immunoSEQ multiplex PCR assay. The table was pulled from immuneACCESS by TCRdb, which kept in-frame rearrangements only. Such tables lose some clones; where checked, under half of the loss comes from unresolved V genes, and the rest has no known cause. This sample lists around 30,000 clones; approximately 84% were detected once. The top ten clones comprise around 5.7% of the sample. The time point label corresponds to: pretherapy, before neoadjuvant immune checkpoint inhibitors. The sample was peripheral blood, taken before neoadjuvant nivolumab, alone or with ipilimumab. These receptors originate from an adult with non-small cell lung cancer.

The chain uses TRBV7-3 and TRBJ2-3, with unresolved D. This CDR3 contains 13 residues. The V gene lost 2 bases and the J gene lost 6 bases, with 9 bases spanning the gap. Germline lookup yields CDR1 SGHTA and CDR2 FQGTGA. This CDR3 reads CASSLSKEDTQYF. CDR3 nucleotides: TGTGCCAGCAGCTTATCGAAAGAGGATACGCAGTATTTT.

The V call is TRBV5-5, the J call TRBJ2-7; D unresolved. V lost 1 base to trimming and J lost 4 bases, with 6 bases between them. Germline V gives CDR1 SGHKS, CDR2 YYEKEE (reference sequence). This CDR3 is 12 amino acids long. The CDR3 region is CASSLLGYEQYF. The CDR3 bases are TGTGCCAGCAGCTTGCTAGGGTACGAGCAGTACTTC.

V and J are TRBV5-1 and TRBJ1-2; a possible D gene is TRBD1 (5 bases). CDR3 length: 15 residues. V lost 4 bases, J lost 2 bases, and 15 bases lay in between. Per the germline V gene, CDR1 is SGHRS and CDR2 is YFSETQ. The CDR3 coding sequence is TGCGCCAGCAGCCTGAAGACAGATTCGAACTATGGCTACACCTTC. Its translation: CASSLKTDSNYGYTF.

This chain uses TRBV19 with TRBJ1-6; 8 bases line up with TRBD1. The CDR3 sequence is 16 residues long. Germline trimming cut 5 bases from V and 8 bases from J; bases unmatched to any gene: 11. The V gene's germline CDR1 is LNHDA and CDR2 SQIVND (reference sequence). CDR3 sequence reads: CASSPTGQGLYSPLHF. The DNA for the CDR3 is TGTGCCAGTAGTCCGACCGGACAGGGTTTGTATTCACCCCTCCACTTT.

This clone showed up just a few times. Written as DNA, the CDR3 is TGTGCCAGCAGCCAGACAGAACGTGGCTACACCTTC. Protein product: CASSQTERGYTF. The chain employs TRBV7-9 and TRBJ1-2; perhaps TRBD1 as D (5 bases). The CDR3 covers 12 residues. CDR1 is SEHNR and CDR2 is FQNEAQ in the germline V gene (reference sequence). Trimming cost V 5 bases and J 7 bases, with 11 bases left between them.

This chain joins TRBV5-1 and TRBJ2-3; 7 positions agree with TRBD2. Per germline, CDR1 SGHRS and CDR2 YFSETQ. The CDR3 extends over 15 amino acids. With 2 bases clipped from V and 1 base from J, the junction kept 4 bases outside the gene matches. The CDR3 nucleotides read TGCGCCAGCAGCTTTTTCAGCGGGGGCACAGATACGCAGTATTTT. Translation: CASSFFSGGTDTQYF.

CDR3 nucleotides: TGCAGCGTGGCGGACAGGACCTCCTACGAGCAGTACTTC. It encodes CSVADRTSYEQYF. The J gene is TRBJ2-7, the V gene TRBV29-1; 7 positions match TRBD1. There are 13 residues in the CDR3. J lost 0 bases, V lost 6 bases, and 5 bases had no gene match. In germline, CDR1 is SQVTM, CDR2 ANQGSEA.

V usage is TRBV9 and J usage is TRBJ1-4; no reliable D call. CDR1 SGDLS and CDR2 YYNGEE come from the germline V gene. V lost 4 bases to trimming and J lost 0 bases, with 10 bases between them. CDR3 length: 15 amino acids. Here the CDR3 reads CASSPHLATNEKLFF. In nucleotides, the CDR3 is TGTGCCAGCAGCCCCCACCTCGCAACTAATGAAAAACTGTTTTTT.

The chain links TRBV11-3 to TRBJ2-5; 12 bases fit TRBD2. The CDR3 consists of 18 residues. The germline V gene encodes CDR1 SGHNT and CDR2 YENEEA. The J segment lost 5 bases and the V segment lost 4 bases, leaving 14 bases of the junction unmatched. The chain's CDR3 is CASSSRTGLAGKDETQYF. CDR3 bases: TGTGCCAGCAGCTCCCGGACCGGACTAGCGGGAAAGGATGAGACCCAGTACTTC.

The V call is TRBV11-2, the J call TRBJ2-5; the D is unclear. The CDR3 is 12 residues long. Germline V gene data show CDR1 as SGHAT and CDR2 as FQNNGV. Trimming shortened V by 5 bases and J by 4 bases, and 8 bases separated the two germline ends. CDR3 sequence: CASSSLGETQYF. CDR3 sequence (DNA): TGTGCCAGCAGCAGCCTGGGAGAGACCCAGTACTTC.

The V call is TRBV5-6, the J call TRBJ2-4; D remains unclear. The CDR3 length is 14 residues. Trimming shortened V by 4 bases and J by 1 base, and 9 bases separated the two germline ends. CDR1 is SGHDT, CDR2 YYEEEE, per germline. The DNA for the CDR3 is TGTGCCAGCAGCCCAACTGGGGCCAAAAACATTCAGTACTTC. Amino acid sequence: CASSPTGAKNIQYF.